A selection of T cell receptor beta chains follows, all from one sample in a study of identical twins. TCRdb called the 5' RACE reads again in MiXCR, with one record for every CDR3 protein. The sample includes some 590,000 distinct CDR3 sequences, more than 9% of them seen just once. These same records also appear under a second study, on yellow fever vaccine responses in identical twins.

The sample comprised PBMCs. The origin of the receptors is a young woman in good health. The CDR3 runs from the conserved cysteine through the conserved F or W. A D gene is named only where the DNA matches it firmly. The size field is filled for only some rows; it gives once, few, many or a size class.

CDR3 DNA: TGTGCCAGCTTGTATAATGGCTACACCTTC; CDR3 protein: CASLYNGYTF; clone size: NA; J gene: TRBJ1-2; V gene: TRBV2; D gene: NA
CDR3 DNA: TGTGCCAGCAGTGTTGGGACTAGCAAGAGCACAGATACGCAGTATTTT; CDR3 protein: CASSVGTSKSTDTQYF; clone size: NA; J gene: TRBJ2-3; V gene: TRBV2; D gene: TRBD2
CDR3 DNA: TGCAGCGTTGCGGCGGCGGCGGCCAAAAACATTCAGTACTTC; CDR3 protein: CSVAAAAAKNIQYF; clone size: many; J gene: TRBJ2-4; V gene: TRBV29-1; D gene: NA
CDR3 DNA: TGTGCCAGCAGGAGACAGGGGGAGAACACTGAAGCTTTCTTT; CDR3 protein: CASRRQGENTEAFF; clone size: many; J gene: TRBJ1-1; V gene: TRBV12-3/TRBV12-4; D gene: TRBD1
CDR3 DNA: TGTGCCAGCGTAAAACCTGAACAGGGGAATGATGAGCAGTTCTTC; CDR3 protein: CASVKPEQGNDEQFF; clone size: many; J gene: TRBJ2-1; V gene: TRBV27; D gene: TRBD1
CDR3 DNA: TGTGCCAGCAGTTATCCAGGGGGCGCGGGAGAGACCCAGTACTTC; CDR3 protein: CASSYPGGAGETQYF; clone size: few; J gene: TRBJ2-5; V gene: TRBV6-5; D gene: TRBD1
CDR3 DNA: TGTGCCAGCAGTTTTCTGGGGAATCAAGAGACCCAGTACTTC; CDR3 protein: CASSFLGNQETQYF; clone size: few; J gene: TRBJ2-5; V gene: TRBV28; D gene: NA
CDR3 DNA: TGCGCCAGCAGAGTTTCGACAGGCATGAACACTGAAGCTTTCTTT; CDR3 protein: CASRVSTGMNTEAFF; clone size: NA; J gene: TRBJ1-1; V gene: TRBV4-3; D gene: NA
CDR3 DNA: TGTGCCAGCTCACCGCTTGGGACAGGGAGCTCCTACAATGAGCAGTTCTTC; CDR3 protein: CASSPLGTGSSYNEQFF; clone size: few; J gene: TRBJ2-1; V gene: TRBV18; D gene: TRBD1
CDR3 DNA: TGTGCCAGCAGTTATGGGGCCAAGGGCTCCTACGAGCAGTACTTC; CDR3 protein: CASSYGAKGSYEQYF; clone size: NA; J gene: TRBJ2-7; V gene: TRBV6-5; D gene: NA
CDR3 DNA: TGTGCAAGTCGCTTAGCTCGGACGATGGAGGGACAGGGTCGGAAGACCCAGTACTTC; CDR3 protein: CASRLARTMEGQGRKTQYF; clone size: NA; J gene: TRBJ2-5; V gene: TRBV12-2; D gene: NA
CDR3 DNA: TGTGCCAGCAGCCTTGATAAAAACATTCAGTACTTC; CDR3 protein: CASSLDKNIQYF; clone size: few; J gene: TRBJ2-4; V gene: TRBV12-3/TRBV12-4; D gene: NA
CDR3 DNA: TGCGCCAGCAGCCAAGATCTTAAGGGAGGGCGGTACAATGAGCAGTTCTTC; CDR3 protein: CASSQDLKGGRYNEQFF; clone size: few; J gene: TRBJ2-1; V gene: TRBV4-3; D gene: TRBD2
CDR3 DNA: TGTGCCAGCTCCCCCCTGGACCCACCGACAGAGTTCTACGAGCAGTACTTC; CDR3 protein: CASSPLDPPTEFYEQYF; clone size: few; J gene: TRBJ2-7; V gene: TRBV28; D gene: NA
CDR3 DNA: TGCGCCGGTTCGACTAAAAGCGGCTTC; CDR3 protein: CAGSTKSGF; clone size: NA; J gene: TRBJ2-1; V gene: TRBV4-1; D gene: NA
CDR3 DNA: TGTGCCAGCAGGGGGACTAGCGGGGTGTCAGATACGCAGTATTTT; CDR3 protein: CASRGTSGVSDTQYF; clone size: NA; J gene: TRBJ2-3; V gene: TRBV21-1; D gene: NA
CDR3 DNA: TGTGCCAGCCTGGGTCGCGGGTCGCCCCAGCATTTT; CDR3 protein: CASLGRGSPQHF; clone size: few; J gene: TRBJ1-5; V gene: TRBV2; D gene: NA
CDR3 DNA: TGTGCCAGCAGCCCGCTAAGCGGGAGGGCCTACAATGAGCAGTTCTTC; CDR3 protein: CASSPLSGRAYNEQFF; clone size: few; J gene: TRBJ2-1; V gene: TRBV7-2; D gene: TRBD2
CDR3 DNA: TGTGCCAGCAGTACCCGGGACTGGGCTTCCCACGAGCAGTACTTC; CDR3 protein: CASSTRDWASHEQYF; clone size: few; J gene: TRBJ2-7; V gene: TRBV6-1; D gene: NA
CDR3 DNA: TGCAGCGGCCTCCTGGGGCTGGGCGAGCAGTACTTC; CDR3 protein: CSGLLGLGEQYF; clone size: few; J gene: TRBJ2-7; V gene: TRBV29-1; D gene: NA
CDR3 DNA: TGTGCCAGCAGAGAATTAGGGAAGAGGATTGACGGGGAGCTGTTTTTT; CDR3 protein: CASRELGKRIDGELFF; clone size: many; J gene: TRBJ2-2; V gene: TRBV28; D gene: NA
CDR3 DNA: TGTGCCAGCAGCTTGTTCGGACAGGGGTCCTACGAGCAGTACTTC; CDR3 protein: CASSLFGQGSYEQYF; clone size: many; J gene: TRBJ2-7; V gene: TRBV5-6; D gene: TRBD1
CDR3 DNA: TGCAGCGTACAGGGGACTAGCGGGAGTAGGTACAATGAGCAGTTCTTC; CDR3 protein: CSVQGTSGSRYNEQFF; clone size: few; J gene: TRBJ2-1; V gene: TRBV29-1; D gene: TRBD2
CDR3 DNA: TGTGCCAGCAGGCCTCTTGGGGCCAACGTCCTGACTTTC; CDR3 protein: CASRPLGANVLTF; clone size: many; J gene: TRBJ2-6; V gene: TRBV7-2; D gene: NA
CDR3 DNA: TGCGCCAGCAGCGGGTTAGCGGGAGAGGGAAATGAGCAGTTCTTC; CDR3 protein: CASSGLAGEGNEQFF; clone size: many; J gene: TRBJ2-1; V gene: TRBV5-1; D gene: TRBD2
CDR3 DNA: TGTGCCAGCAGCCAAGGTTCGGGGTTGATCTATCGCTACACCTTC; CDR3 protein: CASSQGSGLIYRYTF; clone size: NA; J gene: TRBJ1-2; V gene: TRBV14; D gene: NA